The text below deals with one T cell receptor beta chain. The antigen remains undetermined. Looked up from germline, CDR1 is MNHEY and CDR2 is SVGAGI. Unmatched junction bases numbered 14, after V lost 6 bases and J lost 6 bases. The CDR3 runs 15 residues. The primer mix had 60 Vbeta and 13 Jbeta primers. Some clones are missing from TCRdb's copy, which holds only in-frame ones; the method was immunoSEQ multiplex PCR. The listing records about 200,000 clones. These data belong to a study of cytomegalovirus exposure and HLA in healthy donors. Overall study findings and caveats: Productive status was seen about 90% or about 30% of the time for most TCR beta V segments in an earlier analysis. A list of more than 150 TCR beta chains associated with cytomegalovirus was given. Most CMV-associated TCR beta chains were later found to appear HLA-restricted.

Donors consisted of healthy bone marrow donors. V is TRBV6-5 and J is TRBJ2-7; TRBD2 matches at 7 bases. This receptor was taken from a girl aged 2 to 10 in good health and CMV-seropositive. Sequenced input: PBMCs. CDR3 DNA sequence: TGTGCCAGCAGCCCGCGCTGGGGGGGAGCAGGCGAGCAGTACTTC. As protein: CASSPRWGGAGEQYF.